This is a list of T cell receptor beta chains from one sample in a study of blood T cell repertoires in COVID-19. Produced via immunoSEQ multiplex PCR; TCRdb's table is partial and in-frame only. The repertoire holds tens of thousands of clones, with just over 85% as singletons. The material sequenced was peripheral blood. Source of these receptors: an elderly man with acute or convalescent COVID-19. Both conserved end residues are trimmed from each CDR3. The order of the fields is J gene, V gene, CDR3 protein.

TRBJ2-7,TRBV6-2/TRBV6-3,ASSLLYEQY
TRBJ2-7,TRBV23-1,ASSLSYEQY
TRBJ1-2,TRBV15,ATSRDPKTSNGYT
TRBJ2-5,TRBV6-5,ASRRSGGSQETQY
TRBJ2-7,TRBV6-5,ASSLGDKQY
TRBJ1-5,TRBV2,ASRERTGQSNQPQH
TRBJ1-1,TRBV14,ASSQDPPRLGEAF
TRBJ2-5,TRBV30,AWTGQGSLGETQY
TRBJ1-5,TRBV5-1,ASSLRNQPQH
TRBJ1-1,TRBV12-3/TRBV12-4,ASQTQLRTEAF
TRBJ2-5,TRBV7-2,ASSLGPPKETQY
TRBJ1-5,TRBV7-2,ASSLVGGQANQPQH
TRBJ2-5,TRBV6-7,ASSYSGPTTGETQY
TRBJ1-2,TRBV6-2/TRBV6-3,ASSYSRGQDYGYT
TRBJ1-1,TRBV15,ATSRGRVNTEAF
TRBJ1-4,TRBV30,AWSVLGGSANEKLF
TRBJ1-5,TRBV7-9,ASTESSDNQPQH
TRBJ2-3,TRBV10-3,AIGAQGGGHYTDTQY
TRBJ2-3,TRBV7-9,ASSLTQGGDTQY
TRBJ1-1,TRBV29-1,SVDESGTEAF
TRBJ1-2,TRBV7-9,ASSWTGANYGYT
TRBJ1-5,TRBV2,ATRQTNQPQH
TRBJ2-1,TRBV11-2,ASSSRGGSDEQF
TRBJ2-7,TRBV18,ASSRQGDKQY
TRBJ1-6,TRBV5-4,ASSPRENPGALH
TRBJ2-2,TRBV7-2,ASSLVASGGASGELF
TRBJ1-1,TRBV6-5,ASSYLQGARNTEAF
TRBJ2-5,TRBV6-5,ASSYSEPPAQETQY
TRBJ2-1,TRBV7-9,ASGTSGMNEQF
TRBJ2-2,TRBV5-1,ASSPGTSGGTGELF
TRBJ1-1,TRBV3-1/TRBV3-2,ASSRQGAEAF
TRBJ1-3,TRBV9,ASNAGITGNTIY
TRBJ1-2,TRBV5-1,ASSLDGGSNGYT
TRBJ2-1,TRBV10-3,AISRLAGGRRLNEQF
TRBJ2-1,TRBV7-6,ASRYRQGSYNEQF
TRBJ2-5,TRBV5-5,ASKTAGVQETQY
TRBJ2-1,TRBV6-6,ASSNGLAGSYNEQF
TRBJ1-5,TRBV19,ASSRKPSVPESNQPQH
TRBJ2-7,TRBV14,ASSLRDSYEQY
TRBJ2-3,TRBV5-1,ASSLAGGRSTDTQY
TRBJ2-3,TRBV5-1,ASSSGTPGGTDTQY
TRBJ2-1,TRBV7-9,ASSDAVSYNEQF
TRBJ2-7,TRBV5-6,ASSLDRGQMINEQY
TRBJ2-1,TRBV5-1,ASRLSPGGPNEQF
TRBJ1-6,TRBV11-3,ASSLATDRGPPPPLH
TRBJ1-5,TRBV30,AGGGLNSNQPQH